A selection of T cell receptor beta chains follows, all from one sample in a study of T cells in Graves' hyperthyroidism and ophthalmopathy. TCRdb used MiXCR to reprocess the multiplex PCR reads, holding one entry per CDR3 protein. The top ten clones hold less than 70% of a sample with approximately 300,000 distinct CDR3 sequences, about 15% of them seen once. The sample was blood. The source is a woman aged 55-69 years with Graves' ophthalmopathy. CDR3s include the opening cysteine and the closing phenylalanine or tryptophan. The order of the fields is V gene, clone size, D gene, J gene, CDR3 DNA, CDR3 protein. D genes are given only for firm matches. Clone size is not always given. Where it is, it says once, few, many or a class for expanded clones.

>TRBV5-1|-|TRBD2|TRBJ2-2
TGCGCCAGCAGCAAAGGACTAGCGGGGGGGGACACCGGGGAGCTGTTTTTT
CASSKGLAGGDTGELFF
>TRBV7-9|many|-|TRBJ1-1
TGTGCCAGCAGCTGGTTCTGGGGGGGGCGCGACACTGAAGCTTTCTTT
CASSWFWGGRDTEAFF
>TRBV6-1|many|-|TRBJ1-5
TGTGCCAGCTCCGGACATGGGCGTCGGTCTAGCAATCAGCCCCAGCATTTT
CASSGHGRRSSNQPQHF
>TRBV2|many|-|TRBJ2-5
TGCGCCAGCAGTGAGTCGACTGGCCAAGAGACCCAGTACTTC
CASSESTGQETQYF
>TRBV29-1|few|-|TRBJ2-1
TGCAGCGTTGTAGGGGAGAATCCTTACAATGAGCAGTTCTTC
CSVVGENPYNEQFF
>TRBV18|many|TRBD1|TRBJ1-2
TGTGCCAGCTCACCGGGACAGGGCGGCTTTCGTGGCTACACCTTC
CASSPGQGGFRGYTF
>TRBV3-1|many|-|TRBJ1-1
TGTGCCAGCAGCCTCGGGGGGGAGAACACTGAAGCTTTCTTT
CASSLGGENTEAFF
>TRBV29-1|few|-|TRBJ1-4
TGCAGCGGTCAGCTTGCAACTAATGAAAAACTGTTTTTT
CSGQLATNEKLFF
>TRBV18|-|TRBD2|TRBJ2-3
TGTGCCAGCTCACCAAAGCTAGCGGGGGATCGAGATACGCAGTATTTT
CASSPKLAGDRDTQYF
>TRBV6-1|few|-|TRBJ1-4
TGTGCCCATTCTTCAACTAATGAAAAACTGTTTTTT
CAHSSTNEKLFF
>TRBV9|-|TRBD2|TRBJ2-3
TGTGCCAGTACACCTGGACTAGCGGGGACCACAGATACGCAGTATTTT
CASTPGLAGTTDTQYF
>TRBV29-1|few|-|TRBJ1-6
TGCAGCGTTGGGGACGGCCTTTCCCTCCACTTT
CSVGDGLSLHF
>TRBV5-1|-|-|TRBJ1-2
TGCGCCAGCAGCTGGGATGGACCGAAAAGTGCCTACACCTTC
CASSWDGPKSAYTF
>TRBV5-1|-|-|TRBJ2-1
TGCGCCAGCAGCCCAGCCCTAGGGAATGAGCAGTTCTTC
CASSPALGNEQFF
>TRBV20-1|many|TRBD2|TRBJ2-3
TGCAGTGCTACTTCTAGCGGGAACACAGATACGCAGTATTTT
CSATSSGNTDTQYF
>TRBV12-3/TRBV12-4|-|TRBD1|TRBJ2-7
TGTGCCAGCAGTCTAGGGGGCACCAACGAGCAGTACTTC
CASSLGGTNEQYF
>TRBV5-1|many|TRBD1|TRBJ2-7
TGCGCCAGCAGCTTGGGCCCGGGACAGTCCTCCTACGAGCAGTACTTC
CASSLGPGQSSYEQYF
>TRBV6-2/TRBV6-3|many|TRBD1|TRBJ1-2
TGTGCCAGCAGATCCGGACAGGGGGGAGGCTACACCTTC
CASRSGQGGGYTF
>TRBV20-1|-|-|TRBJ1-4
TGCAGTGCTAGGAACCCCAGGGGTGAAAAACTGTTTTTT
CSARNPRGEKLFF
>TRBV6-1|many|TRBD1|TRBJ2-7
TGTGCCAGCAGTTATACAGGGGGCCACGAGCAGTACTTC
CASSYTGGHEQYF
>TRBV6-2/TRBV6-3|-|-|TRBJ1-1
TGTGCCGCCGGACAAGGAAACCTGAACACTGAAGCTTTCTTT
CAAGQGNLNTEAFF
>TRBV4-2|-|TRBD1|TRBJ1-3
TGTGCCAGCAGCCAAGCTAGGGCAGGGGGCGGCGGAAACACCATATATTTT
CASSQARAGGGGNTIYF
>TRBV28|-|TRBD2|TRBJ2-7
TGTGCCAGCAGTTTCCACCTAGCGGTACTTTCCTACGAGCAGTACTTC
CASSFHLAVLSYEQYF
>TRBV7-9|-|-|TRBJ1-1
TGTGCCAGCAGCTTAGACCCCCCTGAAGCTTTCTTT
CASSLDPPEAFF
>TRBV18|many|-|TRBJ2-3
TGTGCCAGCTCACCCCTGGATACGCAGTATTTT
CASSPLDTQYF
>TRBV12-3/TRBV12-4|-|-|TRBJ1-2
TGTGCCAGCAGTTTTTTGGAGGGCATCTCTGGCTACACCTTC
CASSFLEGISGYTF
>TRBV12-3/TRBV12-4|few|-|TRBJ2-7
TGTGCCAGCAGTGGGTGGGGCCGGGGGACCTACGAGCAGTACTTC
CASSGWGRGTYEQYF
>TRBV20-1|-|-|TRBJ2-1
TGCAGTGCGGGGGGCGGGGGACCCAATGAGCAGTTCTTC
CSAGGGGPNEQFF